The sequence of this T cell receptor beta chain was determined in a study of CD8+CD57+ T cells in acquired aplastic anemia. Investigators profiled TCR beta VDJ and CDR3 from genomic DNA template. TCRdb processed the reads anew with MiXCR; each CDR3 protein has one entry. This sample has a few hundred thousand distinct CDR3 sequences, with 60% to 80% found just once. The germline CDR1 and CDR2 sequences are SNHLY and FYNNEI. The CDR3 has 14 residues. Trimming removed 7 bases from V and 5 bases from J, with 18 bases in between. Sequences were obtained from sorted CD4+, CD8+, or CD8+CD57+ T cells (not recorded which) from PBMCs. J is TRBJ2-7 and V is TRBV2; D is perhaps TRBD1 (5 bases). The receptor was derived from a human donor in good health, serving as a control. The CDR3 loop is CASTLGQGADEQYF. In DNA form, the CDR3 reads TGTGCCAGCACCTTGGGGCAGGGTGCCGACGAGCAGTACTTC.